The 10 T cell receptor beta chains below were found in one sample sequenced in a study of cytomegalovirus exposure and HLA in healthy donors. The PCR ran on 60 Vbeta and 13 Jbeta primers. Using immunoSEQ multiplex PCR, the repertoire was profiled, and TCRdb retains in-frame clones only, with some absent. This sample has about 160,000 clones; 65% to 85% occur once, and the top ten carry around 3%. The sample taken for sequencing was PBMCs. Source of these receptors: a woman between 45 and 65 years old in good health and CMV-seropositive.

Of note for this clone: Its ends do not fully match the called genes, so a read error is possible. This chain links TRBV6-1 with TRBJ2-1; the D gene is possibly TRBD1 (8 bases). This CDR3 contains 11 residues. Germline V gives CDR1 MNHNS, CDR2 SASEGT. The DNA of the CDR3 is TGTGCCAGCAGTGACCCACAGGGGGGGATCTTC. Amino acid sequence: CASSDPQGGIF.

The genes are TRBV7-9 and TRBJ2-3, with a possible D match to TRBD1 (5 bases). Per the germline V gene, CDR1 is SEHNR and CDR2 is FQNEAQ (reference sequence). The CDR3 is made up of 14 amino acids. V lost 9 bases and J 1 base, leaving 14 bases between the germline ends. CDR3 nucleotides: TGTGCCAGGGGGCAGCTGCTCGGCACAGATACGCAGTATTTT. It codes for CARGQLLGTDTQYF.

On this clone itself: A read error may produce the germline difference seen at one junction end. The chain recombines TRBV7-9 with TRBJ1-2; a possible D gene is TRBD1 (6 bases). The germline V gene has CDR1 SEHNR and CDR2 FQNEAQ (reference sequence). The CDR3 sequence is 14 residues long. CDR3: CSSTGGPSGYGYTF. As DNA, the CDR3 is TGTTCCAGCACCGGGGGGCCCTCCGGCTATGGCTACACCTTC.

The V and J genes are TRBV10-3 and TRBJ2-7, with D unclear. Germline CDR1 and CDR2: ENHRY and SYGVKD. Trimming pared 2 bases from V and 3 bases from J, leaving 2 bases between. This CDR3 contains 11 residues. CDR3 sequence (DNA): TGTGCCATCAGTGAGCACTACGAGCAGTACTTC. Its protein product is CAISEHYEQYF.

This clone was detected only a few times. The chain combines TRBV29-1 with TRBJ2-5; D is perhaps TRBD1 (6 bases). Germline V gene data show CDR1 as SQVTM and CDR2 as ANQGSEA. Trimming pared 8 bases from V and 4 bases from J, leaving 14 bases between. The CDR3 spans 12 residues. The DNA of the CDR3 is TGCAGCTCAACAGGGATTGCAGAGACCCAGTACTTC. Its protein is CSSTGIAETQYF.

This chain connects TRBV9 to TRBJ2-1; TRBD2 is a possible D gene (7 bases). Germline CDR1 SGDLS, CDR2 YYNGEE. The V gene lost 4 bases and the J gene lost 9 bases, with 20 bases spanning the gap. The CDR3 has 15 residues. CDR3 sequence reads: CASSPEWAGASEQFF. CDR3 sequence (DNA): TGTGCCAGCAGCCCCGAATGGGCGGGGGCAAGTGAGCAGTTCTTC. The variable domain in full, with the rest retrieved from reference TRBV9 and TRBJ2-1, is DSGVTQTPKHLITATGQRVTLRCSPRSGDLSVYWYQQSLDQGLQFLIQYYNGEERAKGNILERFSAQQFPDLHSELNLSSLELGDSALYFCASSPEWAGASEQFFGPGTRLTVL.

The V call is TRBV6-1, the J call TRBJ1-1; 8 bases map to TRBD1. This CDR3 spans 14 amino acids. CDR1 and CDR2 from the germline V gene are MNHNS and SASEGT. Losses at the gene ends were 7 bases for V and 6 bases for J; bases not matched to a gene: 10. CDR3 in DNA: TGTGCCAGCAACAAGGACAGGGCGCTAGCTGAAGCTTTCTTT. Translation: CASNKDRALAEAFF.

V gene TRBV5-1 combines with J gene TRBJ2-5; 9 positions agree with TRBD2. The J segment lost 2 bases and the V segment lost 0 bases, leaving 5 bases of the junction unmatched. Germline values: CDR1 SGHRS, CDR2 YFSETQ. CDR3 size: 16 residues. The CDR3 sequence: CASSLVAGGLQETQYF. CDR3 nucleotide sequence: TGCGCCAGCAGCTTGGTCGCGGGGGGGCTTCAAGAGACCCAGTACTTC.

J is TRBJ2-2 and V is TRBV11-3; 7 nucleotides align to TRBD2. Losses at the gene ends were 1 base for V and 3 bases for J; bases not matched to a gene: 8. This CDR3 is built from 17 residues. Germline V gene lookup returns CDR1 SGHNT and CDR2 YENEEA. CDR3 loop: CASSLARGAGDTGELFF. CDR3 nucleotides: TGTGCCAGCAGCTTAGCACGTGGGGCGGGGGACACCGGGGAGCTGTTTTTT. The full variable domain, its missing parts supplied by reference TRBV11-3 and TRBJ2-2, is EAGVVQSPRYKIIEKKQPVAFWCNPISGHNTLYWYLQNLGQGPELLIRYENEEAVDDSQLPKDRFSAERLKGVDSTLKIQPAELGDSAVYLCASSLARGAGDTGELFFGEGSRLTVL.

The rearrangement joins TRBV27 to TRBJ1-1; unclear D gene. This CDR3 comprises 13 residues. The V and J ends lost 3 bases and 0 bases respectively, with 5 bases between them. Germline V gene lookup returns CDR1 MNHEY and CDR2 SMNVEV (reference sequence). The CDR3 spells CASSFLVNTEAFF. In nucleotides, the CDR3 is TGTGCCAGCAGTTTCTTAGTGAACACTGAAGCTTTCTTT.